This is a list of T cell receptor beta chains from one sample in a study of blood T cell repertoires in COVID-19. Assay used: immunoSEQ multiplex PCR; TCRdb lists only in-frame clones, some missing. The repertoire holds approximately 300,000 clones, with around 80% as singletons. Sequenced: peripheral blood. These receptors were taken from a woman between 50 and 59 years old with acute or convalescent COVID-19. The CDR3 runs from the conserved cysteine through the conserved F or W. The D gene is left open where the match is weak. Size is omitted from some rows. Given values are once, few, many or a class for expanded clones.

v_gene	abundance	j_gene	d_gene	CDR3aa	CDR3nt
TRBV28	NA	TRBJ1-2	NA	CAGGGPTGNNYGYTF	TGTGCCGGAGGAGGCCCAACGGGGAATAACTATGGCTACACCTTC
TRBV14	NA	TRBJ2-2	TRBD2	CASSPIGLAGLRGELFF	TGTGCCAGCAGCCCGATAGGACTAGCAGGATTGCGAGGGGAGCTGTTTTTT
TRBV30	NA	TRBJ1-2	NA	CAWSPGNYGYTF	TGTGCCTGGAGTCCCGGGAACTATGGCTACACCTTC
TRBV5-4	few	TRBJ2-1	NA	CASRERSGVSYNEQFF	TGTGCCAGCCGGGAAAGATCCGGGGTCTCCTACAATGAGCAGTTCTTC
TRBV18	NA	TRBJ1-2	TRBD1	CASSPPGQGTRNYGYTF	TGTGCCAGCTCACCGCCGGGACAGGGAACGCGTAACTATGGCTACACCTTC
TRBV5-1	NA	TRBJ1-1	TRBD1	CASSFTRGPTEAFF	TGCGCCAGCAGCTTTACCAGGGGGCCCACTGAAGCTTTCTTT
TRBV6-5	NA	TRBJ2-3	TRBD2	CASSYSSAGGTDTQYF	TGTGCCAGCAGTTACTCTTCAGCGGGGGGCACAGATACGCAGTATTTT
TRBV3-1/TRBV3-2	NA	TRBJ1-3	TRBD1	CASSGETGQTTIYF	TGTGCCAGCAGCGGCGAGACAGGGCAAACCACCATATATTTT
TRBV7-9	NA	TRBJ1-1	TRBD1	CASSFRDRTEAFF	TGTGCCAGCAGCTTCCGGGACAGGACTGAAGCTTTCTTT
TRBV4-3	NA	TRBJ2-1	TRBD1	CASSQDLTGNEQFF	TGCGCCAGCAGCCAAGATTTGACAGGGAATGAGCAGTTCTTC
TRBV5-1	NA	TRBJ2-2	TRBD2	CASSLFQRGSTGELFF	TGCGCCAGCAGCTTGTTCCAGCGGGGGTCGACCGGGGAGCTGTTTTTT
TRBV7-9	NA	TRBJ2-1	TRBD2	CASSSGLAVEQFF	TGTGCCAGCAGCTCGGGACTAGCGGTTGAGCAGTTCTTC
TRBV29-1	NA	TRBJ2-3	NA	CSVGALYQPQYF	TGCAGCGTTGGGGCCCTGTATCAACCGCAGTATTTT
TRBV7-8	few	TRBJ2-5	NA	CASSFQGQETQYF	TGTGCCAGCAGCTTCCAGGGTCAAGAGACCCAGTACTTC
TRBV2	NA	TRBJ1-5	TRBD1	CASSPTGVGNQPQHF	TGTGCCAGCAGCCCGACAGGGGTTGGCAATCAGCCCCAGCATTTT
TRBV6-2/TRBV6-3	NA	TRBJ1-2	NA	CASSPGSDYGYTF	TGTGCCAGCAGTCCGGGAAGCGACTATGGCTACACCTTC
TRBV6-6	NA	TRBJ2-5	NA	CASSPQETQYF	TGTGCCAGCAGTCCTCAAGAGACCCAGTACTTC
TRBV10-3	NA	TRBJ1-3	TRBD1	CAISLGQADTIYF	TGTGCCATCAGTCTTGGACAGGCCGACACCATATATTTT
TRBV6-1	NA	TRBJ1-6	NA	CASSEEGPGYSPLHF	TGTGCCAGCAGTGAGGAGGGGCCGGGATATTCACCCCTCCACTTT
TRBV2	NA	TRBJ2-2	NA	CASRTSTGELFF	TGTGCCAGTAGGACAAGTACCGGGGAGCTGTTTTTT
TRBV4-1	NA	TRBJ2-3	NA	CASSRTGLRDTQYF	TGCGCCAGCAGCCGTACAGGGTTACGAGATACGCAGTATTTT
TRBV3-1/TRBV3-2	NA	TRBJ1-2	NA	CASSFPGRVEGYTF	TGTGCCAGCAGCTTCCCCGGGAGGGTTGAGGGCTACACCTTC
TRBV30	NA	TRBJ1-6	NA	CAWSALGGYGSLHF	TGTGCCTGGAGTGCCTTGGGGGGATATGGTTCCCTCCACTTT
TRBV5-1	NA	TRBJ2-5	TRBD1	CASSLGPPGQGSETQYF	TGCGCCAGCAGCTTGGGCCCCCCGGGACAGGGATCGGAGACCCAGTACTTC
TRBV7-9	NA	TRBJ2-7	TRBD1	CASSFGTAPEQYF	TGTGCCAGCAGCTTTGGGACAGCCCCCGAGCAGTACTTC
TRBV6-5	NA	TRBJ1-5	NA	CASSWGLLNQPQHF	TGTGCCAGCAGCTGGGGACTGCTCAATCAGCCCCAGCATTTT
TRBV11-2	NA	TRBJ2-1	TRBD1	CASSRTDRGNEQFF	TGTGCCAGCAGCCGCACCGACAGGGGCAATGAGCAGTTCTTC
TRBV2	once	TRBJ2-5	TRBD2	CASSERVAGLSETQYF	TGTGCCAGCAGTGAAAGGGTAGCGGGACTATCAGAGACCCAGTACTTC
TRBV2	NA	TRBJ2-2	NA	CASSAGNTGELFF	TGTGCCAGCAGTGCCGGGAACACCGGGGAGCTGTTTTTT
TRBV5-5	NA	TRBJ2-7	NA	CASSFGAVDEQYF	TGTGCCAGCAGCTTTGGGGCAGTAGACGAGCAGTACTTC
TRBV28	NA	TRBJ1-2	NA	CASSTTGNYGYTF	TGTGCCAGCAGTACTACAGGAAACTATGGCTACACCTTC
TRBV10-3	NA	TRBJ1-1	NA	CAIRHPNTEAFF	TGTGCCATTAGACACCCGAACACTGAAGCTTTCTTT
TRBV10-1	NA	TRBJ2-7	NA	CASSESKGRGYEQYF	TGCGCCAGCAGTGAGTCGAAAGGCAGGGGTTACGAGCAGTACTTC
TRBV6-6	NA	TRBJ1-2	TRBD1	CASSSPGQGTNYGYTF	TGTGCCAGCAGTTCCCCGGGACAGGGGACTAACTATGGCTACACCTTC
TRBV6-5	NA	TRBJ2-1	TRBD1	CASSYSGQGAKKFF	TGTGCCAGCAGTTACTCCGGACAGGGGGCGAAAAAGTTCTTC
TRBV7-9	NA	TRBJ1-2	TRBD1	CASSLLPWTGGEGYTF	TGTGCCAGCAGCTTACTACCCTGGACAGGGGGCGAGGGCTACACCTTC
TRBV9	NA	TRBJ2-3	NA	CASSVEGEGRGTDTQYF	TGTGCCAGCAGCGTAGAGGGGGAGGGCCGGGGCACAGATACGCAGTATTTT
TRBV25-1	NA	TRBJ1-1	TRBD1	CASMTGGNTEAFF	TGTGCCAGCATGACAGGGGGCAACACTGAAGCTTTCTTT
TRBV7-9	NA	TRBJ2-1	NA	CASSLRAGDAGEQFF	TGTGCCAGCAGCTTAAGGGCAGGGGACGCAGGTGAGCAGTTCTTC
TRBV7-6	few	TRBJ1-6	TRBD1	CASSLVGQGGSPLHF	TGTGCCAGCAGCTTAGTAGGACAGGGGGGATCACCCCTCCACTTT
TRBV27	NA	TRBJ2-7	TRBD1	CASSRDRGYEQYF	TGTGCCAGCAGTAGAGACAGGGGGTACGAGCAGTACTTC
TRBV18	NA	TRBJ1-1	TRBD1	CASSPPRGTGGSEAFF	TGTGCCAGCTCACCACCCCGCGGGACAGGGGGTAGCGAAGCTTTCTTT
TRBV4-1	many	TRBJ2-5	TRBD1	CASSQAGQGAMETQYF	TGCGCCAGCAGCCAAGCCGGGCAGGGGGCGATGGAGACCCAGTACTTC
TRBV7-8	NA	TRBJ2-7	TRBD2	CASSAGTSVSYEQYF	TGTGCCAGCAGCGCCGGGACTAGCGTTTCCTACGAGCAGTACTTC
TRBV5-1	NA	TRBJ1-2	NA	CASRSGTSNYGYTF	TGCGCCAGCCGTTCGGGGACATCTAACTATGGCTACACCTTC
TRBV3-1/TRBV3-2	NA	TRBJ2-1	NA	CASSLMGGHDNEQFF	TGTGCCAGCAGCCTCATGGGGGGGCACGACAATGAGCAGTTCTTC
TRBV7-2	NA	TRBJ2-1	NA	CASSLLSAYNEQFF	TGTGCCAGCAGCTTACTCTCAGCGTACAATGAGCAGTTCTTC
TRBV4-2	NA	TRBJ2-1	TRBD2	CASSQSGTSFLGQFF	TGTGCCAGCAGCCAGTCCGGGACTAGCTTTTTGGGGCAGTTCTTC
TRBV6-5	NA	TRBJ2-7	TRBD1	CASSPGTVGEQYF	TGTGCCAGCAGTCCCGGGACAGTCGGCGAGCAGTACTTC
TRBV2	NA	TRBJ2-3	TRBD2	CASSEKSAGVGTDTQYF	TGTGCCAGCAGTGAAAAGTCAGCGGGAGTGGGCACAGATACGCAGTATTTT
TRBV4-1	NA	TRBJ1-1	NA	CASSAVKYRVAEAFF	TGCGCCAGCAGCGCCGTTAAATACAGGGTCGCTGAAGCTTTCTTT
TRBV7-3	NA	TRBJ2-7	NA	CASSSGRGEQYF	TGTGCCAGCAGCTCAGGGCGGGGCGAGCAGTACTTC
TRBV7-9	NA	TRBJ1-1	TRBD1	CASSPQGGNTEAFF	TGTGCCAGCAGCCCTCAGGGGGGGAACACTGAAGCTTTCTTT
TRBV28	NA	TRBJ1-1	NA	CASSPPDWADTEAFF	TGTGCCAGCAGTCCACCGGACTGGGCGGACACTGAAGCTTTCTTT
TRBV20-1	once	TRBJ1-3	TRBD1	CSASPGTGGNTIYF	TGCAGTGCTAGTCCGGGGACAGGTGGAAACACCATATATTTT
TRBV7-2	NA	TRBJ2-5	TRBD2	CASSLAISGRAGETQYF	TGTGCCAGCAGCTTAGCGATAAGCGGGAGGGCCGGGGAGACCCAGTACTTC
TRBV14	NA	TRBJ1-2	NA	CASSQAAYGYTF	TGTGCCAGCAGCCAAGCAGCGTATGGCTACACCTTC